This entry lists 15 T cell receptor beta chains sequenced from one sample in a study of T cell responses to AZD1222 COVID-19 vaccine. Method: immunoSEQ multiplex PCR; TCRdb's copy keeps in-frame clones and lacks some. The repertoire has about 120,000 clones, approximately 88% of them found once; the top ten carry less than 6.5%. The sequencing used peripheral blood, collected on day 0 of AZD1222 vaccination. Every receptor here comes from an adult in good health.

The chain recombines TRBV2 with TRBJ1-2; D is unresolved. CDR3 length equals 13 residues. Germline-derived CDR1 and CDR2 are SNHLY and FYNNEI. Deletions cut 6 bases from V and 4 bases from J, with 12 bases between. In nucleotides, the CDR3 is TGTGCCAGCAGGGCCTCGTCGGGCTATGGCTACACCTTC. Protein product: CASRASSGYGYTF. Variable domain in full (rest from reference TRBV2 and TRBJ1-2): EPEVTQTPSHQVTQMGQEVILRCVPISNHLYFYWYRQILGQKVEFLVSFYNNEISEKSEIFDDQFSVERPDGSNFTLKIRSTKLEDSAMYFCASRASSGYGYTFGSGTRLTVV.

The chain couples TRBV10-3 to TRBJ1-2, with a possible D match to TRBD1 (6 bases). CDR1 and CDR2 from the germline V gene are ENHRY and SYGVKD. The CDR3 consists of 14 residues. The V end was cut by 4 bases, the J end by 5 bases, with 14 bases between. The CDR3 DNA is TGTGCCATCAGTGCTCGGGGGGCTGAGTATGGCTACACCTTC. Encoded protein: CAISARGAEYGYTF.

This chain links TRBV5-5 with TRBJ1-5, with D possibly being TRBD1 (5 bases). The germline gives CDR1 SGHKS, CDR2 YYEKEE (reference sequence). The CDR3 runs to 15 residues. V lost 0 bases and J 4 bases, leaving 11 bases between the germline ends. The CDR3: CASSLGRVGNQPQHF. CDR3 sequence (DNA): TGTGCCAGCAGCTTGGGCAGGGTAGGGAATCAGCCCCAGCATTTT.

In the case of this clone: Other DNA sequences in this specimen translate into the identical CDR3. This chain links TRBV7-2 with TRBJ2-1; 10 bases are a match to TRBD1. The CDR3 runs 16 residues. Germline CDR1 SGHTA, CDR2 FQGNSA. Trimming removed 4 bases from V and 0 bases from J; junction bases left unmatched: 3. The CDR3 loop reads CASSSRTGGSYNEQFF. As DNA, the CDR3 is TGTGCCAGCAGCTCCCGGACAGGGGGCTCCTACAATGAGCAGTTCTTC.

This clone appeared once. The gene calls are TRBV28 and TRBJ1-1; D gene uncertain. The CDR3 length is 15 residues. Germline values: CDR1 MDHEN, CDR2 SYDVKM. The V end was cut by 7 bases, the J end by 3 bases, with 18 bases between. CDR3 nucleotide sequence: TGTGCCAGCACCTTTATCCGGCCCGGGGACACTGAAGCTTTCTTT. Translating gives CASTFIRPGDTEAFF.

The chain uses TRBV7-9 and TRBJ2-3; weak D call: TRBD2 (5 bases). V lost 5 bases and J 6 bases, leaving 9 bases between the germline ends. The CDR3 loop spans 12 amino acids. CDR1 SEHNR and CDR2 FQNEAQ come from the germline V gene (reference sequence). CDR3 region: CASSQGGDTQYF. CDR3 nucleotide sequence: TGTGCCAGCAGCCAAGGCGGGGATACGCAGTATTTT.

This chain joins TRBV30 and TRBJ1-5; possible D gene TRBD1, 6 bases. The CDR3 has 14 amino acids. The germline CDR1 and CDR2 sequences are GTSNPN and SVGIG (reference sequence). Trimming removed 3 bases from V and 11 bases from J, with 20 bases in between. CDR3 nucleotide sequence: TGTGCCTGGAGCGCGCGGCAGGGGATCTCGGCCCAGCATTTT. Translation: CAWSARQGISAQHF.

This chain joins TRBV9 and TRBJ2-7; TRBD1 or TRBD2 may be the D gene (5 bases each). The V end was cut by 4 bases, the J end by 2 bases, with 19 bases between. The CDR3 runs 16 residues. CDR1 is SGDLS and CDR2 is YYNGEE in the germline V gene. CDR3 DNA: TGTGCCAGCAGCCCTCTCGGGACCCTCGGGCCCTACGAGCAGTACTTC. It is translated as CASSPLGTLGPYEQYF.

J is TRBJ1-1 and V is TRBV10-3; D is unclear. This CDR3 comprises 14 residues. Germline CDR1 reads ENHRY; CDR2 reads SYGVKD. V gave up 3 bases and J gave up 4 bases, with 12 bases separating them. The CDR3 reads CAISDWSGSTEAFF. CDR3 DNA sequence: TGTGCCATCAGTGACTGGTCGGGGAGCACTGAAGCTTTCTTT.

CDR3 sequence (DNA): TGTGCCAGCAGTGAAGCCATGGGACGGAAGCATGGCTACACCTTC. Translation gives CASSEAMGRKHGYTF. The chain combines TRBV6-1 with TRBJ1-2; maybe TRBD1 (5 bases). The ends were cut back, 0 bases at V and 6 bases at J, with 14 bases in the middle. This CDR3 spans 15 amino acids. Per the germline V gene, CDR1 is MNHNS and CDR2 is SASEGT.

V is TRBV2 and J is TRBJ1-4; 7 nucleotides agree with TRBD1. Germline CDR1 reads SNHLY; CDR2 reads FYNNEI. The V gene end was trimmed by 3 bases and the J gene end by 10 bases; junction bases not matched to a gene: 11. The CDR3 has 15 amino acids. The CDR3, as DNA: TGTGCCAGCAGTGAGAGGGACAGTGAATGGGGAAAACTGTTTTTT. Its translation is CASSERDSEWGKLFF. The full variable domain, with the rest looked up from reference TRBV2 and TRBJ1-4, is EPEVTQTPSHQVTQMGQEVILRCVPISNHLYFYWYRQILGQKVEFLVSFYNNEISEKSEIFDDQFSVERPDGSNFTLKIRSTKLEDSAMYFCASSERDSEWGKLFFGSGTQLSVL.

V is TRBV4-1 and J is TRBJ2-5, with D perhaps assigned TRBD1 or TRBD2 (5 bases each). The CDR3 is 15 residues long. Germline values: CDR1 MGHRA, CDR2 YSYEKL. V was pared by 3 bases and J by 3 bases, with 14 bases between. The CDR3, as DNA: TGCGCCAGCAGCCACACTCCGGGACGGGAAGAGACCCAGTACTTC. It yields the protein CASSHTPGREETQYF.

This chain links TRBV9 with TRBJ1-6, with D possibly TRBD1 on 6 matching bases. Germline lookup yields CDR1 SGDLS and CDR2 YYNGEE. CDR3 size: 14 residues. Trimming took off 5 bases at V and 7 bases at J, with 13 bases between the two ends. The CDR3 region is CASRRGTPNSPLHF. The CDR3 DNA is TGTGCCAGCAGGCGAGGGACACCCAATTCACCCCTCCACTTT.

This clone was recorded a few times. The rearrangement joins TRBV30 to TRBJ1-2; D gene unclear. Germline V gene sequence: CDR1 GTSNPN, CDR2 SVGIG (reference sequence). The V gene lost 0 bases and the J gene lost 4 bases, with 9 bases spanning the gap. The CDR3 has 13 amino acids. CDR3 residues: CAWSVVSGYGYTF. For the CDR3, the DNA is TGTGCCTGGAGTGTGGTCAGTGGCTATGGCTACACCTTC.

The rearrangement links TRBV12-3 or TRBV12-4 to TRBJ2-7, with a tentative D call TRBD1 (5 bases). This CDR3 spans 13 amino acids. With 1 base removed from V and 2 bases from J, the gap between germline ends came to 6 bases. CDR3 sequence (DNA): TGTGCCAGCAGTTTAGGCAGGGCCTACGAGCAGTACTTC. Its translation is CASSLGRAYEQYF.